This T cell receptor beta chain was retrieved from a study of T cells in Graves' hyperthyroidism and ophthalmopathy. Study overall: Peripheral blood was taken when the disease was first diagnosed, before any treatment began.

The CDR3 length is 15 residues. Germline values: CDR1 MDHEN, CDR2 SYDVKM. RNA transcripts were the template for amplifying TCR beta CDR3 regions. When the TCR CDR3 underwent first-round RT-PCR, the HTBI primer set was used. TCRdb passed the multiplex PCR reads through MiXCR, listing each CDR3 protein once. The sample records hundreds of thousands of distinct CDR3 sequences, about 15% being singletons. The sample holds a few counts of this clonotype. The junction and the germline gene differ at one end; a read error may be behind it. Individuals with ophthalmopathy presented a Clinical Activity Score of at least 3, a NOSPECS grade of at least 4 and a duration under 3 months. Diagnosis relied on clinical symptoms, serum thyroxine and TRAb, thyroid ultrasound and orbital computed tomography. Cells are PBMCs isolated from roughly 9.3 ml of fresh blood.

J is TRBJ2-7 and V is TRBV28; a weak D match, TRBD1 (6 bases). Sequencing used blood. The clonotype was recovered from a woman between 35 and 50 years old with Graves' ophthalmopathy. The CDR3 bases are TGTGCCAGCAGTTTGGGGGCAGGGGTCTCCTACGAGCGGTACTTC. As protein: CASSLGAGVSYERYF.